A selection of T cell receptor beta chains follows, all from one sample in a study of blood T cell repertoires in COVID-19. The protocol was immunoSEQ multiplex PCR, while the TCRdb copy is restricted to in-frame clones and leaves out a portion. The sample includes about 170,000 clones, about 87% of them seen just once. The sample consisted of peripheral blood. The receptor source for this set is a woman over 75 with COVID-19, enrolled during active disease. Both conserved end residues are part of each CDR3. Fields, in order: D gene, V gene, J gene, clone size, CDR3 protein, CDR3 DNA. A D gene is named only where the DNA matches it firmly. Only part of the rows carry a size: once, few, many, or a class if the clone is expanded.

d_call: .; v_call: TRBV7-2; j_call: TRBJ1-4; clone_size: once; cdr3_aa: CASSQGREKLFF; cdr3_nt: TGTGCCAGCAGCCAGGGCCGTGAAAAACTGTTTTTT
d_call: .; v_call: TRBV18; j_call: TRBJ2-5; clone_size: .; cdr3_aa: CASSRGPQETQYF; cdr3_nt: TGTGCCAGCTCCCGCGGGCCTCAAGAGACCCAGTACTTC
d_call: .; v_call: TRBV9; j_call: TRBJ1-2; clone_size: .; cdr3_aa: CASTQIAVPGDYGYTF; cdr3_nt: TGTGCCAGCACCCAAATAGCTGTCCCGGGAGACTATGGCTACACCTTC
d_call: .; v_call: TRBV28; j_call: TRBJ1-2; clone_size: .; cdr3_aa: CASRTAGDYGYTF; cdr3_nt: TGTGCCAGCAGGACCGCAGGGGACTATGGCTACACCTTC
d_call: TRBD1; v_call: TRBV19; j_call: TRBJ2-2; clone_size: .; cdr3_aa: CASRQGGATGELFF; cdr3_nt: TGTGCCAGTCGACAGGGTGGGGCCACCGGGGAGCTGTTTTTT
d_call: .; v_call: TRBV28; j_call: TRBJ2-3; clone_size: once; cdr3_aa: CASSSSWGVGTDTQYF; cdr3_nt: TGTGCCAGCAGTAGCAGTTGGGGAGTTGGCACAGATACGCAGTATTTT
d_call: .; v_call: TRBV9; j_call: TRBJ2-2; clone_size: .; cdr3_aa: CASSVEPGGTGELFF; cdr3_nt: TGTGCCAGCAGCGTAGAACCAGGGGGGACCGGGGAGCTGTTTTTT
d_call: TRBD2; v_call: TRBV5-5; j_call: TRBJ2-1; clone_size: .; cdr3_aa: CASSSGLAGGLERDEQFF; cdr3_nt: TGTGCCAGCAGCTCGGGACTAGCGGGAGGGCTCGAGAGGGATGAGCAGTTCTTC
d_call: .; v_call: TRBV4-2; j_call: TRBJ2-6; clone_size: few; cdr3_aa: CASSQDNSGANVLTF; cdr3_nt: TGTGCCAGCAGCCAAGACAACTCTGGGGCCAACGTCCTGACTTTC
d_call: TRBD2; v_call: TRBV6-6; j_call: TRBJ2-5; clone_size: .; cdr3_aa: CATRGGDGETQYF; cdr3_nt: TGTGCCACAAGGGGAGGGGACGGGGAGACCCAGTACTTC
d_call: .; v_call: TRBV7-2; j_call: TRBJ2-3; clone_size: .; cdr3_aa: CASSKGPRTTSTDTQYF; cdr3_nt: TGTGCCAGCAGCAAAGGTCCGAGGACAACTAGCACAGATACGCAGTATTTT
d_call: .; v_call: TRBV28; j_call: TRBJ2-2; clone_size: .; cdr3_aa: CASSQGEGELFF; cdr3_nt: TGTGCCAGCAGCCAAGGGGAAGGGGAGCTGTTTTTT
d_call: TRBD2; v_call: TRBV28; j_call: TRBJ2-3; clone_size: .; cdr3_aa: CASMGGTSDTQYF; cdr3_nt: TGTGCCAGCATGGGGGGGACCTCAGATACGCAGTATTTT
d_call: .; v_call: TRBV28; j_call: TRBJ1-1; clone_size: .; cdr3_aa: CATKLFSDTEAFF; cdr3_nt: TGTGCCACCAAACTTTTTTCGGACACTGAAGCTTTCTTT